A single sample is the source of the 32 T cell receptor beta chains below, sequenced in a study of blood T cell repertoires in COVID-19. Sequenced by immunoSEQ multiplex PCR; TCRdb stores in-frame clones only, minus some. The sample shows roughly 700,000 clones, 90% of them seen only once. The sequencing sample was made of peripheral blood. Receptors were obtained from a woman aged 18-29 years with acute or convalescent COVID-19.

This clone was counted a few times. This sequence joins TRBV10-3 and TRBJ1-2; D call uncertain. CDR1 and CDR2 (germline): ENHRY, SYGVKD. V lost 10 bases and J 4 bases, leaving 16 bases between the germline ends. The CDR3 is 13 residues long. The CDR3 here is CATLNSPSYGYTF. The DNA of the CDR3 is TGTGCCACCCTAAACAGCCCCAGCTATGGCTACACCTTC.

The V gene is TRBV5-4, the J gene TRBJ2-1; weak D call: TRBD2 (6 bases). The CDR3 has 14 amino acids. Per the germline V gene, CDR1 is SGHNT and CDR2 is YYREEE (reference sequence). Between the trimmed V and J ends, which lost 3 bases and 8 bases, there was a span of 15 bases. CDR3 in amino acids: CASSYRGWRDEQFF. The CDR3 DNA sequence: TGTGCCAGCAGCTATCGGGGTTGGAGGGATGAGCAGTTCTTC. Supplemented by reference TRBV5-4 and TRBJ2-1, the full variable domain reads ETGVTQSPTHLIKTRGQQVTLRCSSQSGHNTVSWYQQALGQGPQFIFQYYREEENGRGNFPPRFSGLQFPNYSSELNVNALELDDSALYLCASSYRGWRDEQFFGPGTRLTVL.

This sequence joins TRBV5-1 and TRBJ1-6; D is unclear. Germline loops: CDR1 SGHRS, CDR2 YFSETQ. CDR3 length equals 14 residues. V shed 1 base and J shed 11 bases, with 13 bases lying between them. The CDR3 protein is CASSLKRVATPLHF. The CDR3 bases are TGCGCCAGCAGCTTGAAGAGGGTGGCGACACCCCTCCACTTT. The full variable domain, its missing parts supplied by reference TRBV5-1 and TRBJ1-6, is KAGVTQTPRYLIKTRGQQVTLSCSPISGHRSVSWYQQTPGQGLQFLFEYFSETQRNKGNFPGRFSGRQFSNSRSEMNVSTLELGDSALYLCASSLKRVATPLHFGNGTRLTVT.

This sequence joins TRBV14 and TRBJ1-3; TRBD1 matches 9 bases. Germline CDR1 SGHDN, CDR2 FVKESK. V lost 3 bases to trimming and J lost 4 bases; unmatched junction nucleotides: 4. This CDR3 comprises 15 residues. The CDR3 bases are TGTGCCAGCAGCCACGCCGGGACAGGGGGAAACACCATATATTTT. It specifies CASSHAGTGGNTIYF.

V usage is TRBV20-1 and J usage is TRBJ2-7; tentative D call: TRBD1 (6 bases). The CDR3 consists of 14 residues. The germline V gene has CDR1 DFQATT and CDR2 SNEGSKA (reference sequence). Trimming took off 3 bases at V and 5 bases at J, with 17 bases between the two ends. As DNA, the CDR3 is TGCAGTGCTAGTACCCCCACAGGGATCGACGAGCAGTACTTC. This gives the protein CSASTPTGIDEQYF.

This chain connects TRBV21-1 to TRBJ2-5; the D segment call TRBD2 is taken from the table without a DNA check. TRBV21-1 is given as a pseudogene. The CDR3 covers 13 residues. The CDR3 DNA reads TGTGCCAGCACGAAGGGAGGGTTAGAGACCCAGTACTTC. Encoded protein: CASTKGGLETQYF.

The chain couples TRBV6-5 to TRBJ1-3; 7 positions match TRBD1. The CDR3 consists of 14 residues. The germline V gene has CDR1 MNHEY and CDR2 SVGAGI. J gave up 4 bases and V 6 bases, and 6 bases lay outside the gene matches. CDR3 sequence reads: CASRGRGIGNTIYF. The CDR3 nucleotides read TGTGCCAGCAGGGGCAGGGGGATAGGAAACACCATATATTTT.

The CDR3 DNA reads as TGTGCCAGCAACGGTCCAGGGAAAGTCTACAATGAGCAGTTCTTC. Translation: CASNGPGKVYNEQFF. This chain uses TRBV25-1 with TRBJ2-1; maybe TRBD1 (5 bases). The CDR3 spans 15 residues. Trimming shortened V by 7 bases and J by 3 bases, and 16 bases separated the two germline ends. The germline gives CDR1 MGHDK, CDR2 SYGVNS.

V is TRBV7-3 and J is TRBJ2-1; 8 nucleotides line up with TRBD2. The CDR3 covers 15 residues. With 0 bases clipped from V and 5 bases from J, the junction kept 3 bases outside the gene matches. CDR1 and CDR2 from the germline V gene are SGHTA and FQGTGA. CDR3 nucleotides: TGTGCCAGCAGCTTAACGCTAGCGGGTAACAATGAGCAGTTCTTC. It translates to CASSLTLAGNNEQFF.

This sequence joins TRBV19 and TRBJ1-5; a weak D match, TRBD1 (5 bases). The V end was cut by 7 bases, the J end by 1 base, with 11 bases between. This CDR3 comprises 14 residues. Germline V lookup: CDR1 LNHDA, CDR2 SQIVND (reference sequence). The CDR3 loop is CASTGWASNQPQHF. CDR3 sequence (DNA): TGTGCCAGTACAGGGTGGGCCAGCAATCAGCCCCAGCATTTT.

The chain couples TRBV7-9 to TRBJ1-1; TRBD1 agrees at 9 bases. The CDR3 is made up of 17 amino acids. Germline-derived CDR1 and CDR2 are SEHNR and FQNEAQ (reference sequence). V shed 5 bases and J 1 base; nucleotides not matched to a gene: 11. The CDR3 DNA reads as TGTGCCAGCAGCCCGGGGACAGGGTCCTTCTGGAACACTGAAGCTTTCTTT. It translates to CASSPGTGSFWNTEAFF.

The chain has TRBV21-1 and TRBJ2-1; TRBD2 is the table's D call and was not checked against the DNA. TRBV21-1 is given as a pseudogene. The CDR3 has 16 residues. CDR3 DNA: TGTGCCAGCAGCAAACCGGGACTCCCGTTTTCAGCCGAGCAGTTCTTC. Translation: CASSKPGLPFSAEQFF.

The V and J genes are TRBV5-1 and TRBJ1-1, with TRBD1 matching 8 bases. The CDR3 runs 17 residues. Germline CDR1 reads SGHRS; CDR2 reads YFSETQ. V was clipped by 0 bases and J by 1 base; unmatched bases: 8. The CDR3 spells CASSLAEGQGANTEAFF. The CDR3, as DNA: TGCGCCAGCAGCTTGGCCGAGGGTCAGGGGGCGAACACTGAAGCTTTCTTT.

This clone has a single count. CDR3: CAWSAPDNSGNTIYF. The CDR3 DNA sequence: TGTGCCTGGAGTGCCCCGGACAACTCTGGAAACACCATATATTTT. The chain links TRBV30 to TRBJ1-3, with D possibly matching TRBD1 (5 bases). The CDR3 covers 15 residues. Per the germline V gene, CDR1 is GTSNPN and CDR2 is SVGIG (reference sequence). V was cut by 1 base and J by 0 bases, with 10 bases left in between. Full variable domain (rest looked up from reference TRBV30 and TRBJ1-3): SQTIHQWPATLVQPVGSPLSLECTVEGTSNPNLYWYRQAAGRGLQLLFYSVGIGQISSEVPQNLSASRPQDRQFILSSKKLLLSDSGFYLCAWSAPDNSGNTIYFGEGSWLTVV.

CDR3 bases: TGTGCCAGCAGTTACGGGTTGCCGGGGGCCGGGGAGCTGTTTTTT. Its translation is CASSYGLPGAGELFF. This sequence joins TRBV6-2 or TRBV6-3 and TRBJ2-2; TRBD2 is a possible D gene (6 bases). In germline, CDR1 is MNHEY, CDR2 SVGEGT. The CDR3 is 15 amino acids. The V end lost 2 bases, the J end lost 6 bases, and 13 bases lay between the germline ends.

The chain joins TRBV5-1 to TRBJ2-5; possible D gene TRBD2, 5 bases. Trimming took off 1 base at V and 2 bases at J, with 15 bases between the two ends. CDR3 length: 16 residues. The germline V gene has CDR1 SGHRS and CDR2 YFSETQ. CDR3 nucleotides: TGCGCCAGCAGCTTGTTGGGCAGTACGGGGCAAGAGACCCAGTACTTC. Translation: CASSLLGSTGQETQYF.

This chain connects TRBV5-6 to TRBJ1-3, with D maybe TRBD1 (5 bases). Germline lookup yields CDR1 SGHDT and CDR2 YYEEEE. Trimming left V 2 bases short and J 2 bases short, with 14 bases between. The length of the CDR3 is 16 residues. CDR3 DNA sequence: TGTGCCAGCAGCTTAATTACGGACATGGCTGGAAACACCATATATTTT. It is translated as CASSLITDMAGNTIYF.

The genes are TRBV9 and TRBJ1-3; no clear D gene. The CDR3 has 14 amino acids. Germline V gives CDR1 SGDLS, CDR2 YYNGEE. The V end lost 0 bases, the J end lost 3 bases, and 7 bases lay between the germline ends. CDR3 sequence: CASSVAGLGNTIYF. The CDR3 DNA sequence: TGTGCCAGCAGCGTAGCAGGCCTTGGAAACACCATATATTTT.

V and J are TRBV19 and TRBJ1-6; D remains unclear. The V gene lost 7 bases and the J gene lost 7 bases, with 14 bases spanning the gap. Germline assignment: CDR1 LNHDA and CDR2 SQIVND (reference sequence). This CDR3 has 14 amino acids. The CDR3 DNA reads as TGTGCCAGTAAGAGCACTTCCCTAAATTCACCCCTCCACTTT. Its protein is CASKSTSLNSPLHF.

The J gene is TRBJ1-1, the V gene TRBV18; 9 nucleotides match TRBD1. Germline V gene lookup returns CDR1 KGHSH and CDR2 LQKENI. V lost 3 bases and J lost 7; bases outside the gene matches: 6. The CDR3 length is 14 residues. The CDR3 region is CASSPLRTGDEAFF. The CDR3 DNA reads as TGTGCCAGCTCACCGTTAAGGACAGGGGATGAAGCTTTCTTT.

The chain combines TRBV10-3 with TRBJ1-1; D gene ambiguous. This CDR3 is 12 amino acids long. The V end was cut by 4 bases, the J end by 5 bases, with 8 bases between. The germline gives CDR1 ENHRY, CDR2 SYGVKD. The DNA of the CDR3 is TGTGCCATCAGTGGGGCATCAACTGAAGCTTTCTTT. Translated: CAISGASTEAFF.

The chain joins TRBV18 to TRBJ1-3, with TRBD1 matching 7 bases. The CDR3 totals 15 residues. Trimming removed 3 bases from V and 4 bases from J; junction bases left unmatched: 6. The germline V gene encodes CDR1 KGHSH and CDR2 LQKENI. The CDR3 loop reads CASSPRGRQGNTIYF. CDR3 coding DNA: TGTGCCAGCTCACCGAGGGGGCGTCAAGGAAACACCATATATTTT. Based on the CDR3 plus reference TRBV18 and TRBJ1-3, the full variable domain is NAGVMQNPRHLVRRRGQEARLRCSPMKGHSHVYWYRQLPEEGLKFMVYLQKENIIDESGMPKERFSAEFPKEGPSILRIQQVVRGDSAAYFCASSPRGRQGNTIYFGEGSWLTVV.

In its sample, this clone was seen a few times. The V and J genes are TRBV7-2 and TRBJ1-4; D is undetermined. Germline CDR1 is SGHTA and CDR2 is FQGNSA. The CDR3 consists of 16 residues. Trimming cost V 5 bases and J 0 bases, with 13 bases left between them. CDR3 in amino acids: CASSPQKRSTNEKLFF. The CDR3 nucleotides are TGTGCCAGCAGCCCACAGAAGCGGTCAACTAATGAAAAACTGTTTTTT.

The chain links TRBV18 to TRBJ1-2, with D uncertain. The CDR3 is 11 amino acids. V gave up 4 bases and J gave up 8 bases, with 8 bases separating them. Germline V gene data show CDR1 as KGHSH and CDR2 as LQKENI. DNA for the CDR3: TGTGCCAGCTCACGGGAGGGCGGCTACACCTTC. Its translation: CASSREGGYTF.

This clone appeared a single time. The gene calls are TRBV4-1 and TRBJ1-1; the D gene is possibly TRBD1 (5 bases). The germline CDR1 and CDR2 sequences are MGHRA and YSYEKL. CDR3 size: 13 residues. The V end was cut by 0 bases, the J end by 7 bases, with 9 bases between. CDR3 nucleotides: TGCGCCAGCAGCCAAGAGGGGCCCAATGAAGCTTTCTTT. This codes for CASSQEGPNEAFF.

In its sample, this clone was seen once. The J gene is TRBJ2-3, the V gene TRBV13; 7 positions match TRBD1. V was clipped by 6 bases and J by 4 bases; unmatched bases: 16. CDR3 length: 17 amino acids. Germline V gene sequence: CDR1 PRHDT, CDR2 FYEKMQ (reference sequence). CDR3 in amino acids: CASRSREGAGWADTQYF. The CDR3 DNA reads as TGTGCCAGCAGAAGCCGCGAGGGGGCAGGTTGGGCAGATACGCAGTATTTT.

In DNA form, the CDR3 reads TGTGCCAGCAGCGTAGAAGATGGAGGGGCTAGCGGGGTCCAAGAGACCCAGTACTTC. Amino acid sequence: CASSVEDGGASGVQETQYF. This chain links TRBV9 with TRBJ2-5; 9 bases fit TRBD2. CDR3 length equals 19 residues. Germline values: CDR1 SGDLS, CDR2 YYNGEE. V gave up 0 bases and J gave up 1 base; unmatched junction bases: 13.

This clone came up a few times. CDR3 sequence (DNA): TGTGCCAGCAGCGGGACAGGAGACACCGGGGAGCTGTTTTTT. Protein sequence: CASSGTGDTGELFF. This chain connects TRBV9 to TRBJ2-2; the match to TRBD1 covers 7 bases. The CDR3 sequence is 14 residues long. Germline-derived CDR1 and CDR2 are SGDLS and YYNGEE. After removal of 3 bases from V and 3 bases from J, the junction contained 2 bases not matched to a gene.

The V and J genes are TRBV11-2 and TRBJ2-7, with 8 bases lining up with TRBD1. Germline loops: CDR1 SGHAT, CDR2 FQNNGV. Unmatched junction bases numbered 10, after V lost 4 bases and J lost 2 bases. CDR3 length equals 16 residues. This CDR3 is CASSSLRGTGTYEQYF. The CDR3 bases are TGTGCCAGCAGCTCTTTGAGAGGGACAGGTACCTACGAGCAGTACTTC.

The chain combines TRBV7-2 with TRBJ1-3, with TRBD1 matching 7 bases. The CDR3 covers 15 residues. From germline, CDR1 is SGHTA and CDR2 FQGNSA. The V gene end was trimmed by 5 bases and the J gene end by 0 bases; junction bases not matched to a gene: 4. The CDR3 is CASSAWDSSGNTIYF. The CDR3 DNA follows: TGTGCCAGCAGCGCCTGGGACAGCTCTGGAAACACCATATATTTT. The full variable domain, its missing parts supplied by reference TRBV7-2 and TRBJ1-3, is GAGVSQSPSNKVTEKGKDVELRCDPISGHTALYWYRQSLGQGLEFLIYFQGNSAPDKSGLPSDRFSAERTGGSVSTLTIQRTQQEDSAVYLCASSAWDSSGNTIYFGEGSWLTVV.

CDR3 sequence: CASSYMGPNQPQHF. In DNA, the CDR3 is TGTGCCAGCAGTTACATGGGGCCAAATCAGCCCCAGCATTTT. The rearrangement links TRBV6-5 to TRBJ1-5, with TRBD1 as a possible D gene (5 bases). In germline, CDR1 is MNHEY, CDR2 SVGAGI. This CDR3 is built from 14 residues. The V end was cut by 2 bases, the J end by 4 bases, with 9 bases between.

CDR3 amino acids: CASSLDIFGETQYF. The CDR3 coding sequence is TGTGCCAGCAGCTTAGATATTTTCGGGGAGACCCAGTACTTC. This chain uses TRBV11-2 with TRBJ2-5, with no clear D. V was clipped by 0 bases and J by 5 bases, with 10 bases between them. CDR1 is SGHAT and CDR2 is FQNNGV in the germline V gene. The CDR3 is made up of 14 amino acids.